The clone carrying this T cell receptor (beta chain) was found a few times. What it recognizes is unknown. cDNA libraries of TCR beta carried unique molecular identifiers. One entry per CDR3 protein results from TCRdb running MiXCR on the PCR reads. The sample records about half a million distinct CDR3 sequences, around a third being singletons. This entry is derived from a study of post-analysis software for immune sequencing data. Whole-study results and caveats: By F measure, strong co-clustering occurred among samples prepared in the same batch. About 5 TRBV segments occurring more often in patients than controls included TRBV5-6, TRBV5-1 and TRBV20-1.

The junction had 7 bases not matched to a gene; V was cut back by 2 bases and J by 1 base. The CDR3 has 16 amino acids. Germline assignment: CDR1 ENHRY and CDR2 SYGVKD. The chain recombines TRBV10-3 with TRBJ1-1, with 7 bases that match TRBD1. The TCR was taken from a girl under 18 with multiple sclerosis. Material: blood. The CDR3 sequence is CAISETAGTANTEAFF. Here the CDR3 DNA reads TGTGCCATCAGTGAGACCGCTGGGACAGCGAACACTGAAGCTTTCTTT.